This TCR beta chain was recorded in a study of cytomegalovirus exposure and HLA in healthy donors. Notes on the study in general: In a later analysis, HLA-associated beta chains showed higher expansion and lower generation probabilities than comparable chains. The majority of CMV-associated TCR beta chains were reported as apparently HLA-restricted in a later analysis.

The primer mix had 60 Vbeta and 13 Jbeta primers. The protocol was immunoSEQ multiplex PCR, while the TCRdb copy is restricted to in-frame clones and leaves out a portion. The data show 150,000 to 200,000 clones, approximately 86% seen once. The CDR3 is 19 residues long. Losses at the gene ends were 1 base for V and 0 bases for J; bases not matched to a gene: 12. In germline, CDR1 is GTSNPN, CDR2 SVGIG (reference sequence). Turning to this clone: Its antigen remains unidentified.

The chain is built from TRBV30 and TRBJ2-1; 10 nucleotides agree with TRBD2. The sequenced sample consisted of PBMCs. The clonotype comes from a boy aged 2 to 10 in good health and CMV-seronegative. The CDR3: CAWSGKASGGSHSYNEQFF. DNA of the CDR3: TGTGCCTGGAGTGGAAAGGCTAGCGGGGGTTCCCACTCCTACAATGAGCAGTTCTTC.